The 27 T cell receptor beta chains in this list originate from one sample, sequenced in a study of monozygotic twins with inflammatory bowel disease. TCRdb reprocessed the 5' RACE reads, keeping one entry per CDR3 protein, no DNA. The data show more than 300,000 distinct CDR3 sequences, and the top ten clones hold 2.5% to 3%. What was sequenced was blood. The receptor set was obtained from a human donor with ulcerative colitis or Crohn's disease, or a healthy co-twin of an affected twin (not recorded which).

The chain combines TRBV18 with TRBJ2-7; checking the TCRdb D call of TRBD1 is not possible without DNA. There are 13 residues in the CDR3. Per the germline V gene, CDR1 is KGHSH and CDR2 is LQKENI. This chain's CDR3 is CASSPPVRTAQYF.

The rearrangement joins TRBV5-6 to TRBJ1-1; TCRdb's D call of TRBD1 is untestable without DNA. Germline CDR1 is SGHDT and CDR2 is YYEEEE. There are 13 residues in the CDR3. This CDR3 is CASSTGQVAEAFF. Full variable domain (outside the CDR3, taken from reference TRBV5-6 and TRBJ1-1): DAGVTQSPTHLIKTRGQQVTLRCSPKSGHDTVSWYQQALGQGPQFIFQYYEEEERQRGNFPDRFSGHQFPNYSSELNVNALLLGDSALYLCASSTGQVAEAFFGQGTRLTVV.

V is TRBV4-3 and J is TRBJ2-7; TCRdb names TRBD2, which stays unverified in the absence of DNA. Germline CDR1 LGHNA, CDR2 YSLEER. The CDR3 is 18 residues long. Here the CDR3 reads CASSQDLSGGLPRGEQYF.

This chain uses TRBV6-5 with TRBJ2-7; TCRdb selects TRBD2, and the lack of DNA leaves this call unchecked. Germline V lookup: CDR1 MNHEY, CDR2 SVGAGI. The CDR3 has 13 residues. The CDR3 loop is CASSYVGEDEQYF.

The chain recombines TRBV5-1 with TRBJ2-1; TCRdb names TRBD1, which stays unverified in the absence of DNA. CDR1 and CDR2 from the germline V gene are SGHRS and YFSETQ. This CDR3 comprises 15 residues. The CDR3 sequence is CTSSPGTVIGDEQFF.

This chain joins TRBV28 and TRBJ2-5; TCRdb designates TRBD1, a call that cannot be tested without DNA. Germline V gene sequence: CDR1 MDHEN, CDR2 SYDVKM. CDR3 length equals 14 residues. The CDR3 region is CASSLLQGVETQYF.

The chain carries TRBV20-1 and TRBJ1-6. This CDR3 region has 12 residues. Per the germline V gene, CDR1 is DFQATT and CDR2 is SNEGSKA (reference sequence). The CDR3 loop reads CSASRVGSPLHF.

V and J are TRBV10-3 and TRBJ2-3; there is no DNA to check the TCRdb D call of TRBD2. The CDR3 consists of 16 residues. Germline CDR1 is ENHRY and CDR2 is SYGVKD. CDR3 amino acids: CAIRPSGRSSTDTQYF.

The gene calls are TRBV7-3 and TRBJ2-3. Per germline, CDR1 SGHTA and CDR2 FQGTGA. CDR3 length: 15 amino acids. The CDR3 protein is CASSRDFFDTDTQYF.

The chain has TRBV12-5 and TRBJ2-3; TCRdb's assignment of TRBD1 cannot be checked, as there is no DNA. This CDR3 spans 17 amino acids. Looked up from germline, CDR1 is LGHNT and CDR2 is FRNRAP. The CDR3 here is CASGLVRGQISTDTQYF. The complete variable domain, with remaining parts taken from reference TRBV12-5 and TRBJ2-3, reads DARVTQTPRHKVTEMGQEVTMRCQPILGHNTVFWYRQTMMQGLELLAYFRNRAPLDDSGMPKDRFSAEMPDATLATLKIQPSEPRDSAVYFCASGLVRGQISTDTQYFGPGTRLTVL.

The J gene is TRBJ1-2, the V gene TRBV7-2; TCRdb designates TRBD1, a call that cannot be tested without DNA. Germline values: CDR1 SGHTA, CDR2 FQGNSA. This CDR3 is 15 amino acids long. CDR3 sequence reads: CASSSTTGGNYGYTF.

The genes are TRBV18 and TRBJ1-1; there is no DNA to check the TCRdb D call of TRBD1. The germline CDR1 and CDR2 sequences are KGHSH and LQKENI. The CDR3 is 16 residues long. CDR3 in amino acids: CASSPELDRPHTEAFF.

This chain links TRBV5-1 with TRBJ2-3; TCRdb calls TRBD2, which cannot be checked without DNA. The CDR3 length is 14 residues. Germline CDR1 SGHRS, CDR2 YFSETQ. This CDR3 reads CASSLGGATDTQYF.

The chain is built from TRBV29-1 and TRBJ2-3; no DNA is available, so the TRBD2 call from TCRdb remains unchecked. CDR3 size: 15 residues. Looked up from germline, CDR1 is SQVTM and CDR2 is ANQGSEA. This chain's CDR3 is CSVSRTGGFTDTQYF.

The CDR3 is CASSFPNRRYEQYF. The chain has TRBV12-3 or TRBV12-4 and TRBJ2-7; TCRdb picks TRBD1, but there is no DNA to check that call. The CDR3 has 14 residues.

This rearrangement joins TRBV4-3 to TRBJ2-5; TCRdb lists TRBD1, though no DNA is available to test this call. CDR1 and CDR2 (germline): LGHNA, YSLEER. CDR3 length: 15 amino acids. CDR3 in amino acids: CASSQDWTGRETQYF.

The rearrangement joins TRBV27 to TRBJ2-7; TCRdb's D call, TRBD1, is unchecked because there is no DNA. CDR1 is MNHEY, CDR2 SMNVEV, per germline (reference sequence). CDR3 length: 14 amino acids. This CDR3 reads CASSLSGTGYEQYF.

The chain uses TRBV20-1 and TRBJ2-2; TCRdb indicates TRBD2, and absent DNA this call remains unverified. Germline lookup yields CDR1 DFQATT and CDR2 SNEGSKA (reference sequence). The CDR3 is 15 amino acids. The chain's CDR3 is CSARGGGGSTGELFF.

This chain uses TRBV12-3 or TRBV12-4 with TRBJ2-7; TCRdb's D call of TRBD1 is untestable without DNA. The CDR3 is 12 amino acids. The CDR3 is CASSPGDRGVHF.

The CDR3: CASSALAGEYQETQYF. The chain couples TRBV9 to TRBJ2-5; TCRdb gives TRBD2 as the D gene, but with no DNA this cannot be confirmed. Per germline, CDR1 SGDLS and CDR2 YYNGEE. CDR3 length equals 16 residues.

This rearrangement joins TRBV7-8 to TRBJ1-5; the TCRdb call, TRBD1, lacks DNA for checking. The CDR3 covers 13 residues. The germline gives CDR1 SGHVS, CDR2 FQNEAQ. The CDR3 sequence: CASSLDRDQPQHF.

The CDR3 spells CASSLAISGGRGDKNIQYF. The chain carries TRBV11-1 and TRBJ2-4; absent DNA, TCRdb's TRBD1 call cannot be checked. The V gene's germline CDR1 is SGHAT and CDR2 FQDESV (reference sequence). The CDR3 runs to 19 residues.

The CDR3 loop is CSARERGRGRSDEKLFF. This rearrangement joins TRBV20-1 to TRBJ1-4; TCRdb's D gene call, TRBD1, goes unchecked for lack of DNA. The CDR3 totals 17 residues. Germline values: CDR1 DFQATT, CDR2 SNEGSKA (reference sequence).

V usage is TRBV23-1 and J usage is TRBJ2-1; TCRdb designates TRBD2, a call that cannot be tested without DNA. TRBV23-1 is reported as an ORF; its role is uncertain. This CDR3 spans 15 amino acids. The CDR3: CASKIIRRAEDEQFF.

The chain recombines TRBV6-2 or TRBV6-3 with TRBJ2-3; TCRdb calls TRBD1, which cannot be checked without DNA. The germline V gene encodes CDR1 MNHEY and CDR2 SVGEGT. The CDR3 length is 19 residues. CDR3 loop: CASSYSRDRVPVSTDTQYF.

This chain connects TRBV7-9 to TRBJ1-4; the TRBD1 assignment by TCRdb is unverifiable without DNA. The CDR3 covers 17 residues. Germline V gene data show CDR1 as SEHNR and CDR2 as FQNEAQ (reference sequence). The CDR3 region is CASSSRDRDWANEKLFF. Full variable domain (remainder filled in from reference TRBV7-9 and TRBJ1-4): DTGVSQNPRHKITKRGQNVTFRCDPISEHNRLYWYRQTLGQGPEFLTYFQNEAQLEKSRLLSDRFSAERPKGSFSTLEIQRTEQGDSAMYLCASSSRDRDWANEKLFFGSGTQLSVL.

The chain recombines TRBV20-1 with TRBJ2-4; TCRdb returns TRBD1, unconfirmable since there is no DNA. Germline V gene lookup returns CDR1 DFQATT and CDR2 SNEGSKA (reference sequence). CDR3 length: 14 amino acids. CDR3 sequence: CSASEGAAKNIQYF.